The 8 T cell receptor beta chains below were found in one sample sequenced in a study of T cell responses to AZD1222 COVID-19 vaccine. TCRdb's copy holds only in-frame clones and misses some; the assay was immunoSEQ multiplex PCR. This sample carries about 140,000 clones, 80% to 95% of them seen once, and the ten largest clones take about 4%. This material consisted of peripheral blood, taken 28 days after the second AZD1222 dose. The receptors derive from an adult who received the AZD1222 COVID-19 vaccine.

This CDR3 reads CSGASGGRLEQYF. CDR3 bases: TGCAGCGGTGCCAGCGGGGGCCGCTTGGAGCAGTACTTC. The chain is built from TRBV29-1 and TRBJ2-7; 8 bases are a match to TRBD2. The length of the CDR3 is 13 residues. The V segment lost 7 bases and the J segment 7 bases; nucleotides outside the gene matches: 12. Germline CDR1 reads SQVTM; CDR2 reads ANQGSEA.

This clone appeared a single time. The chain is built from TRBV23-1 and TRBJ2-3; the D gene is possibly TRBD1 (5 bases). TRBV23-1 is filed as an ORF, its function uncertain. Trimming removed 9 bases from V and 2 bases from J, with 12 bases in between. The CDR3 runs to 13 residues. The CDR3 DNA is TGCGCCAGGCAGGGCCCCTACACAGATACGCAGTATTTT. This gives the protein CARQGPYTDTQYF.

This chain joins TRBV7-2 and TRBJ2-1; the match to TRBD1 covers 11 bases. The CDR3 extends over 14 amino acids. Germline V gene lookup returns CDR1 SGHTA and CDR2 FQGNSA. V lost 3 bases to trimming and J lost 6 bases; unmatched junction nucleotides: 1. The CDR3 reads CASSFGTGGNEQFF. CDR3 sequence (DNA): TGTGCCAGCAGCTTCGGGACAGGGGGCAATGAGCAGTTCTTC.

The chain recombines TRBV12-5 with TRBJ2-4; 10 bases fit TRBD1. Germline-derived CDR1 and CDR2 are LGHNT and FRNRAP. This CDR3 has 15 residues. The J segment lost 5 bases and the V segment lost 2 bases, leaving 3 bases of the junction unmatched. Written as DNA, the CDR3 is TGTGCTAGTGGTTTGCACGGGACAGGGGAAAACATTCAGTACTTC. Its translation is CASGLHGTGENIQYF.

V gene TRBV6-2 or TRBV6-3 combines with J gene TRBJ2-7; 8 bases are shared with TRBD2. This CDR3 spans 13 amino acids. The V gene end was trimmed by 0 bases and the J gene end by 9 bases; junction bases not matched to a gene: 4. Germline V gene lookup returns CDR1 MNHEY and CDR2 SVGEGT. The CDR3 bases are TGTGCCAGCAGTTACTCGACCAGCGGGGGGCAGTACTTC. Protein: CASSYSTSGGQYF.

The table lists this clone with many counts. The chain has TRBV6-5 and TRBJ2-7, with TRBD2 as a possible D gene (5 bases). Germline CDR1 is MNHEY and CDR2 is SVGAGI. The CDR3 extends over 14 amino acids. Trimming shortened V by 7 bases and J by 6 bases, and 19 bases separated the two germline ends. The CDR3 is CASTPRAISGEQYF. The CDR3 DNA follows: TGTGCCAGCACACCGCGGGCCATCTCCGGCGAGCAGTACTTC.

This clone occurred once. The J gene is TRBJ2-2, the V gene TRBV6-5, with D possibly matching TRBD2 (7 bases). Trimming pared 11 bases from V and 7 bases from J, leaving 14 bases between. CDR1 is MNHEY, CDR2 SVGAGI, per germline. This CDR3 has 12 residues. As DNA, the CDR3 is TGTGCCCAGCCTAGGGGGGGCGGGGAGCTGTTTTTT. Its translation: CAQPRGGGELFF.

J is TRBJ1-2 and V is TRBV6-1; tentative D call: TRBD1 (5 bases). V was shortened by 1 base and J by 7 bases, with 16 bases between the two germline ends. The CDR3 totals 15 residues. Germline CDR1 MNHNS, CDR2 SASEGT. CDR3 in amino acids: CASSEVRVALGGYTF. For the CDR3, the DNA is TGTGCCAGCAGTGAAGTCAGGGTCGCCTTGGGTGGCTACACCTTC.